This T cell receptor (beta chain) is drawn from a study of shared clonotypes between healthy human individuals (dated by TCRdb to 2020 to 2021). About the study as a whole: A few men and a couple of women, aged 18 to 49 years, made up the cohort. The study deeply sequenced blood TCR repertoires of five healthy adults to estimate repertoire size and the extent of clonotype sharing between individuals. Between about 0.9 and 8.9 billion PBMCs per donor were obtained by leukapheresis. Libraries were prepared and TCR repertoires were sequenced by different laboratories using diverse techniques, in order to increase sequencing depth and limit assay-specific biases. For each donor, CD4 naive and CD4 memory were each given three plates, CD8 naive was given two plates, and CD8 memory was given one plate. Here is what the overall study found, with its caveats: Approximately 5% of naive CD4, 3.5% of naive CD8, 2.3% of memory CD4, and over 0.35% of memory CD8 clonotypes were shared across a few donors. Based on pairwise subsampling, the degree of clonotype sharing among donors was expected to be affected by sequencing depth. Higher generation probabilities were observed for clonotypes shared by all four sorted-subset donors than for non-shared clonotypes. Larger estimated clonotype richness was generally found for naive subsets than for memory subsets. Rarefaction of sorted-subset datasets indicated incomplete sequencing despite the large sequencing depth. Sampling was restricted to blood, and TCR repertoires in tissues likely differ from the TCR repertoires found in blood. The small number of donors limited the genetic and exposure-history diversity represented.

The donors were healthy, HIV-negative adults who had no recently reported acute infections or vaccinations. Every donor was a Caucasian adult residing in Nashville, Tennessee, USA. CD4+ T cells were enriched by magnetic negative selection; naive cells were then positively selected on CD45RA, and the negative fraction formed the memory subset. Blood was collected by leukapheresis, and PBMCs were isolated by Ficoll-Histopaque density gradient centrifugation and then cryopreserved in liquid nitrogen vapor phase. Analytical flow cytometry was used to check the purity and quantity of every magnetically sorted T cell population. Genomic DNA was isolated from every sorted fraction and measured by UV absorbance on a Nanodrop 2000c. Using the deep immunoSEQ assay, TCR CDR3 regions were amplified from genomic DNA by multiplex PCR. Extracted genomic DNA from each cell subset was distributed evenly across all wells of several immunoSEQ 96-well plates, and each plate was treated as a replicate. Each replicate PCR for sorted subsets received roughly 0.2 ug genomic DNA, equal to some 32,000 T cell genomes. Purified libraries were quantified with a Qubit 3.0 fluorometer, sized on a Bioanalyzer 2100, and re-quantified with the KAPA Library Quantification kit. Every immunoSEQ 96-well plate was sequenced on a separate single-read 150-cycle Illumina NextSeq 550 flow cell. Per the authors' processing: Because only junctional sequences without quality scores were contained in the immunoSEQ output, filtering matching that applied to full-length reads could not be performed. To assign V/J genes and CDR3, sequences were annotated against IMGT germline references using PyIR, a Python wrapper for IgBLAST v1.9. Reads were removed for weak V/J assignments (E-value above 1e-6), missing CDR3, stop codons, out-of-frame junctions, or ambiguous translated residues. V3J clonotypes were defined as sequences sharing the same inferred V gene, J gene, and CDR3 amino acid sequence. To compute the percentage overlap between repertoires, the number of shared unique clonotypes was divided by the size of the smaller repertoire. Richness of each repertoire was evaluated using RTK rarefaction, the Chao1 estimator, and Recon v2.1 estimates of unobserved clonotypes. Generation probabilities for all TCRbeta clonotypes obtained by the gDNA method from four donors were computed using OLGA. What TCRdb holds here is the immuneACCESS table cut down to in-frame rearrangements. Part of the clones is not present; checked against another copy, under half of the missing clones reflect an unresolved V gene, and the others are unexplained. Clone size and V and J calls were adopted from that table, with D and trimming inferred from the DNA. This sample has approximately 320,000 clones in its table, and over 65% of those were observed once. The ten largest clones take up 10% of the sample.

CDR1 and CDR2, per the germline V gene, are SGHRS and YFSETQ. Its CDR3 holds 15 amino acids, cysteine through phenylalanine. The sequence is cut down to CDR3 DNA, 45 bases in frame from base 1. V is clipped by 0 bases and J by 2 bases, and the sequence between their germline boundaries is 9 bases long. As regards this clone: The antigen it recognizes is unknown. No quality values exist for individual bases; no much larger clone is one base distant.

The TCR comes from a man under 40 in good health. Specimen: memory CD4+ T cells sorted from blood. The cell subset or site label for this specimen denotes: CD45RA-negative fraction. The V and J genes are TRBV5-1 and TRBJ2-1; the D segment might be TRBD1 or TRBD2, since each matches 5 bases. The CDR3 region: CASSLVGEPYNEQFF. The sequenced DNA is TGCGCCAGCAGCTTGGTGGGGGAGCCCTACAATGAGCAGTTCTTC.